These T cell receptor beta chains were read from a single sample in a study of shared clonotypes between healthy human individuals. The assay was immunoSEQ multiplex PCR, and TCRdb's table has in-frame clones only and misses some. Among over a million clones, approximately 80% were seen once, and the ten largest hold 0.55% to 0.7%. The sample was memory CD4+ T cells from PBMCs. These receptors originate from a man between 18 and 29 years old in good health. Some clones in this sample may be carry-over from other donors' samples. Each CDR3 is given with its conserved first and last residue. The D gene is left open where the match is weak. Clone size appears in some rows only: once, few, many, or a class for an expanded clone.

TRBD2	NA	TRBV7-9	TRBJ2-3	TGTGCCAGCAGCCCTGGACTAGCGGGAGGGTCCAAAGGGACAGATACGCAGTATTTT	CASSPGLAGGSKGTDTQYF
TRBD1	few	TRBV2	TRBJ2-7	TGTGCCAGCAGGCCGGGACAGGGAGACAGGCAGTACTTC	CASRPGQGDRQYF
NA	few	TRBV28	TRBJ1-4	TGTGCCAGCAGTCCATCGGGAGGGCTCGGGGGAAAACTGTTTTTT	CASSPSGGLGGKLFF
NA	NA	TRBV27	TRBJ2-6	TGTGCCAGCAGTTTATTTCCTGGGGCCAACGTCCTGACTTTC	CASSLFPGANVLTF
NA	NA	TRBV2	TRBJ1-2	TGTGCCAGCAGTAACGACAGGAACTATGGCTACACCTTC	CASSNDRNYGYTF
TRBD1	NA	TRBV7-2	TRBJ1-4	TGTGCCAGCAGCTTAGGGGACAGCAGCCGGGTAAAACTGTTTTTT	CASSLGDSSRVKLFF
NA	NA	TRBV18	TRBJ2-5	TGTGCCAGCTCACCATCAGGGATAGAGACCCAGTACTTC	CASSPSGIETQYF
NA	NA	TRBV7-8	TRBJ2-7	TGTGCCAGCAGCCCAACTTACACGGGTGCTGGCTACGAGCAGTACTTC	CASSPTYTGAGYEQYF
TRBD1	NA	TRBV5-6	TRBJ2-7	TGTGCCAGCAGCTCCCTCGGGACAGGTTCCTACGAGCAGTACTTC	CASSSLGTGSYEQYF
NA	NA	TRBV6-6	TRBJ1-3	TGTGCCAGCAGTTACTCCGCAGGGAGCTCTGGAAACACCATATATTTT	CASSYSAGSSGNTIYF
NA	NA	TRBV7-8	TRBJ1-2	TGTGCCAGCAGCTTAAGCCACGGCAGGCGCTATGGCTACACCTTC	CASSLSHGRRYGYTF
TRBD1	NA	TRBV5-1	TRBJ2-7	TGCGCCAGCCGCCCCGGGACAGGCTACGAGCAGTACTTC	CASRPGTGYEQYF
NA	NA	TRBV5-4	TRBJ1-2	TGTGCCAGCAGCGCGTCGCGGGTCGACTATGGCTACACCTTC	CASSASRVDYGYTF
NA	NA	TRBV7-2	TRBJ2-7	TGTGCCAGCAGCTTAAGGGGCCTGGGATACGAGCAGTACTTC	CASSLRGLGYEQYF
NA	NA	TRBV18	TRBJ1-2	TGTGCCAGCTCACGGACCCCCGAGGTCCGAGAAGTCTACACCTTC	CASSRTPEVREVYTF
NA	NA	TRBV5-1	TRBJ1-1	TGCGCCAGCAGCTTGAACGAGAACACTGAAGCTTTCTTT	CASSLNENTEAFF
TRBD2	NA	TRBV18	TRBJ2-1	TGTGCCAGCTCAGGACTAGCGGGTTCTACCGAGCTATTCTTC	CASSGLAGSTELFF
NA	NA	TRBV5-1	TRBJ1-4	TGCGCCAGCAGCTTTGAGGGTGCAGAAAAACTGTTTTTT	CASSFEGAEKLFF
TRBD2	NA	TRBV7-2	TRBJ2-1	TGTGCCAGCAGCTCGGGTGGTAGCGGGATCGAGCAGTTCTTC	CASSSGGSGIEQFF
TRBD1	NA	TRBV6-1	TRBJ2-7	TGTGCCAGCAGTGATCGAGAGGAAACAGGGGCCTACGAGCAGTACTTC	CASSDREETGAYEQYF
NA	NA	TRBV10-3	TRBJ1-5	TGTGCCATCAGTGAGTCGAGTTGGAATCAGCCCCAGCATTTT	CAISESSWNQPQHF
NA	NA	TRBV11-3	TRBJ2-3	TGTGCCAGCAGCTTAGGCCTAGGTCGCACAGATACGCAGTATTTT	CASSLGLGRTDTQYF
NA	NA	TRBV28	TRBJ2-7	TGTGCCAGCAGCCTTACTGCCAGGGCCCCCTGGGGGCAGTACTTC	CASSLTARAPWGQYF
TRBD2	NA	TRBV7-3	TRBJ2-1	TGTGCCAGCAGCTTAATCGACTTCTCTAGCGGGATGGGCAATGAGCAGTTCTTC	CASSLIDFSSGMGNEQFF
NA	few	TRBV18	TRBJ1-1	TGTGCCAGCTCACCAAGGACAACGACGGCGAACACTGAAGCTTTCTTT	CASSPRTTTANTEAFF
TRBD1	NA	TRBV5-1	TRBJ2-5	TGCGCCAGCAGCTCGGGGGGACAGGGAGATGGGACCCAGTACTTC	CASSSGGQGDGTQYF
NA	NA	TRBV5-4	TRBJ2-7	TGTGCCAGCAGCTTGGGAGGACCGCTCATTGGGGGCGAGCAGTACTTC	CASSLGGPLIGGEQYF
TRBD1	NA	TRBV5-1	TRBJ2-1	TGCGCCAGCAGTGGACAGGGGAACTCCTACAATGAGCAGTTCTTC	CASSGQGNSYNEQFF